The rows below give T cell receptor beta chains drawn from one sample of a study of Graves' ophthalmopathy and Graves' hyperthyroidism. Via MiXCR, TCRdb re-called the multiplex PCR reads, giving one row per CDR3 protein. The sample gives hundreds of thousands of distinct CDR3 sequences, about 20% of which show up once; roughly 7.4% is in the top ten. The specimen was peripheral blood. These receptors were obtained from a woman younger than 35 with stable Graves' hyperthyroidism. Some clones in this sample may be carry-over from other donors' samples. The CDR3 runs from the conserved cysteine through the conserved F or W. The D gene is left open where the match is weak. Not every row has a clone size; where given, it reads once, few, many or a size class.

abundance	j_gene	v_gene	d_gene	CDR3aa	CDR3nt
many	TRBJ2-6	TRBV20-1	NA	CSAFEQGAGANVLTF	TGCAGTGCTTTCGAGCAGGGAGCTGGGGCCAACGTCCTGACTTTC
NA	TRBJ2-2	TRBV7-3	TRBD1	CASSYYHSRGLGTGELFF	TGTGCCAGCAGTTATTACCATTCAAGGGGGCTTGGCACCGGGGAGCTGTTTTTT
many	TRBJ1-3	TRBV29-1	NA	CSVEGTAGNTIYF	TGCAGCGTTGAAGGGACTGCTGGAAACACCATATATTTT
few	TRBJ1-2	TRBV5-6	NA	CASSPPAEGRGGYTF	TGTGCCAGCAGCCCCCCCGCGGAGGGTAGGGGTGGCTACACCTTC
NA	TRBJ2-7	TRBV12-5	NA	CASARASYEQYF	TGTGCTAGTGCGAGGGCGTCCTACGAGCAGTACTTC
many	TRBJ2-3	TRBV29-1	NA	CSVTLQGNQPQYF	TGCAGCGTCACGCTACAGGGTAATCAGCCCCAGTATTTT
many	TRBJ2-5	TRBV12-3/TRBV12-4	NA	CASSGLVPVQETQYF	TGTGCCAGCAGTGGACTGGTACCAGTACAAGAGACCCAGTACTTC
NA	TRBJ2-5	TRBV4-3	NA	CASSQEGSGETQYF	TGCGCCAGCAGCCAAGAGGGTAGCGGAGAGACCCAGTACTTC
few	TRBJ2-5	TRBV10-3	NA	CAISERQPRGQETQYF	TGTGCCATCAGTGAAAGACAACCTCGGGGACAAGAGACCCAGTACTTC
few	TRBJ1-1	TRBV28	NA	CASSPSSQSNTEAFF	TGTGCCAGCAGCCCTTCCTCCCAGTCGAACACTGAAGCTTTCTTT
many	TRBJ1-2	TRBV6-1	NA	CASSERGVSNYGYTF	TGTGCCAGCAGTGAGAGGGGGGTCTCTAACTATGGCTACACCTTC
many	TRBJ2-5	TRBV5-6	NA	CASSPIHHNRGWQETQYF	TGTGCCAGCAGCCCGATACACCACAATAGGGGTTGGCAAGAGACCCAGTACTTC
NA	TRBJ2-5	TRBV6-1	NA	CASTEGSLQETQYF	TGTGCCAGCACCGAGGGGAGCTTACAAGAGACCCAGTACTTC